This T cell receptor (beta chain) is drawn from a study of identical twins. Using its own MiXCR run on the 5' RACE reads, TCRdb lists one record per CDR3 protein. Found here are approximately 210,000 distinct CDR3 sequences, 6.5% of them singletons; the top ten hold 14% to 15%. This clonotype was detected only a few times. Germline loops: CDR1 LGHDT, CDR2 YNNKEL (reference sequence). CDR3 length equals 18 residues. The V segment lost 1 base and the J segment 4 bases; nucleotides outside the gene matches: 10. The same data also contributed to another study, on T cells expressing NK-cell markers. From that report: The study sequenced eight donors, seven HCMV-seropositive and one seronegative.

The chain carries TRBV3-1 and TRBJ2-1, with 10 bases aligning to TRBD2. The source of this sequence is a woman under 30 in good health. What was sequenced was CD8+ T cells sorted from blood. The CDR3 sequence: CASSQGPGKRGGYNEQFF. The CDR3 nucleotides are TGTGCCAGCAGCCAAGGCCCCGGCAAGCGGGGGGGTTACAATGAGCAGTTCTTC.